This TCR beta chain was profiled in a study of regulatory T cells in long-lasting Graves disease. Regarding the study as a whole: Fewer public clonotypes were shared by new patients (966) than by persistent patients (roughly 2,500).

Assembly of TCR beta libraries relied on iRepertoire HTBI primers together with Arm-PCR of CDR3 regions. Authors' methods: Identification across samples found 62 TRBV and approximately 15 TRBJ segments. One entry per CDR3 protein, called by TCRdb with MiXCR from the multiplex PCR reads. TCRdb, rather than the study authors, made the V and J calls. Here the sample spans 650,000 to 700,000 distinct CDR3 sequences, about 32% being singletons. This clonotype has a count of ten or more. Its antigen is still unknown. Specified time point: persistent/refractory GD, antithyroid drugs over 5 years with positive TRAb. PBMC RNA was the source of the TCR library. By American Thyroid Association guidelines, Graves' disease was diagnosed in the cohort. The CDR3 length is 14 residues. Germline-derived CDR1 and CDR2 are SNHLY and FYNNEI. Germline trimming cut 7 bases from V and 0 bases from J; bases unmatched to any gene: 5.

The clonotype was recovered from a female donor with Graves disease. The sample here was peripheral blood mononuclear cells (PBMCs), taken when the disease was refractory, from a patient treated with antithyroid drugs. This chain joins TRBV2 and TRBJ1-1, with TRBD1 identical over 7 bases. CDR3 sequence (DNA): TGTGCCAGCACTGGACAGGTAATGAACACTGAAGCTTTCTTT. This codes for CASTGQVMNTEAFF.